A selection of T cell receptor beta chains follows, all from one sample in a study of patients and donors after allogeneic stem cell transplantation. Each CDR3 protein gets one entry after TCRdb re-called the RT-PCR reads with MiXCR. Of 920,000 or so distinct CDR3 sequences in the sample, about 20% were seen once. The sequencing sample was made of blood, either unsorted or a sorted T cell fraction (not recorded which). The origin of the receptors is a human donor who was either an allogeneic HSCT recipient or a stem cell or donor lymphocyte infusion donor (not recorded which). It is not recorded whose cells these are; they may come from a transplant donor. Each CDR3 is given with its conserved first and last residue. Fields, in order: J gene, V gene, clone size, D gene, CDR3 protein, CDR3 DNA. A D gene is named only where the DNA matches it firmly. Clone size, where shown, is once, few, many, or a class for clones that have expanded.

TRBJ1-3 | TRBV5-1 | few | TRBD1 | CASSLGTGGTGNTIYF | TGCGCCAGCAGCCTAGGGACAGGGGGGACTGGAAACACCATATATTTT
TRBJ1-1 | TRBV6-1 | NA | NA | CASSGSIEAFF | TGTGCCAGCAGTGGCTCGATTGAAGCTTTCTTT
TRBJ1-6 | TRBV2 | NA | TRBD1 | CASSTRDRSSPLHF | TGTGCCAGCAGTACCAGGGACAGGAGTTCACCCCTCCACTTT
TRBJ2-7 | TRBV24-1 | few | NA | CATGEGSWGEQYF | TGTGCCACCGGGGAAGGATCTTGGGGCGAGCAGTACTTC
TRBJ2-3 | TRBV20-1 | few | NA | CSASVGGAIDTQYF | TGCAGTGCTTCCGTGGGGGGGGCGATAGATACGCAGTATTTT
TRBJ2-4 | TRBV4-3 | few | TRBD2 | CASSQDSGGLSVAKNIQYF | TGCGCCAGCAGCCAAGATTCGGGGGGACTATCGGTAGCCAAAAACATTCAGTACTTC
TRBJ1-1 | TRBV5-1 | few | NA | CASSFRGQGPKNTEAFF | TGCGCCAGCAGCTTCCGTGGCCAGGGGCCAAAGAACACTGAAGCTTTCTTT
TRBJ2-5 | TRBV7-6 | NA | TRBD2 | CASSLARSSGRGQETQYF | TGTGCCAGCAGCTTAGCTCGTAGTAGCGGGAGAGGACAAGAGACCCAGTACTTC
TRBJ2-3 | TRBV20-1 | few | NA | CSARARTTDTQYF | TGCAGTGCCCGGGCGCGGACAACAGATACGCAGTATTTT
TRBJ2-5 | TRBV7-9 | few | NA | CASSPGTTQYF | TGTGCCAGCAGCCCGGGGACCACCCAGTACTTC
TRBJ2-7 | TRBV28 | NA | NA | CASSAAGRAYEQYF | TGTGCCAGCAGTGCTGCGGGGCGGGCCTACGAGCAGTACTTC
TRBJ2-1 | TRBV2 | NA | NA | CASSEGAEQFF | TGTGCCAGCAGTGAGGGGGCCGAGCAGTTCTTC
TRBJ2-1 | TRBV29-1 | NA | TRBD1 | CSVGPGQGLRNEQFF | TGCAGCGTTGGCCCGGGACAGGGCCTTAGGAATGAGCAGTTCTTC
TRBJ1-4 | TRBV10-3 | NA | TRBD1 | CAISEDRGKLFF | TGTGCCATCAGTGAAGACAGGGGAAAACTGTTTTTT
TRBJ2-3 | TRBV7-3 | NA | TRBD2 | CASTPMRGALPDTQYF | TGTGCCAGCACCCCTATGCGGGGGGCTTTGCCAGATACGCAGTATTTT
TRBJ1-1 | TRBV6-2/TRBV6-3 | NA | TRBD1 | CASSHPTGLNTEAFF | TGTGCCAGCAGTCATCCGACAGGGTTGAACACTGAAGCTTTCTTT
TRBJ2-7 | TRBV5-6 | few | TRBD1 | CASSPDRDRGLYEQYF | TGTGCCAGCAGCCCCGACCGGGACAGGGGGCTCTACGAGCAGTACTTC
TRBJ2-1 | TRBV20-1 | few | TRBD2 | CSAGTSGSFYNEQFF | TGCAGTGCTGGGACTAGCGGGAGCTTTTACAATGAGCAGTTCTTC
TRBJ1-1 | TRBV5-1 | NA | NA | CASSLAGSRRVNTEAFF | TGCGCCAGCAGCTTGGCCGGCAGTCGTCGCGTGAACACTGAAGCTTTCTTT
TRBJ2-1 | TRBV27 | NA | TRBD2 | CASSLWVLAGGPEGEQFF | TGTGCCAGCAGTTTATGGGTCCTAGCGGGGGGGCCTGAGGGAGAGCAGTTCTTC
TRBJ1-1 | TRBV5-5 | NA | TRBD1 | CASSALGDRGNTEAFF | TGTGCCAGCAGCGCCCTGGGGGACAGGGGGAACACTGAAGCTTTCTTT
TRBJ2-7 | TRBV2 | NA | NA | CASSLYEGTGEYF | TGTGCCAGCAGCTTATATGAGGGGACGGGGGAGTACTTC
TRBJ2-1 | TRBV6-5 | few | TRBD1 | CASSYSDRGRRNEQFF | TGTGCCAGCAGTTACTCAGACAGGGGCCGCAGGAATGAGCAGTTCTTC
TRBJ2-3 | TRBV5-1 | few | NA | CASSLGGAWGASTDTQYF | TGCGCCAGCAGCTTGGGAGGTGCGTGGGGGGCTAGCACAGATACGCAGTATTTT
TRBJ2-1 | TRBV2 | NA | NA | CARPGGKEDEQFF | TGTGCCAGGCCTGGAGGGAAGGAAGATGAGCAGTTCTTC
TRBJ1-5 | TRBV18 | few | TRBD1 | CASSPLGGGGDNQPQHF | TGTGCCAGCTCACCTTTAGGGGGCGGGGGCGACAATCAGCCCCAGCATTTT
TRBJ1-3 | TRBV24-1 | NA | NA | CATSDSAGPRNTIYF | TGTGCCACCAGTGATTCAGCAGGACCTAGAAACACCATATATTTT
TRBJ1-5 | TRBV20-1 | few | NA | CSAREGGGGNQPQHF | TGCAGTGCTAGGGAGGGGGGGGGCGGCAATCAGCCCCAGCATTTT
TRBJ1-5 | TRBV12-3/TRBV12-4 | NA | TRBD1 | CASSLNRGINQPQHF | TGTGCCAGCAGTTTAAACAGGGGGATCAATCAGCCCCAGCATTTT
TRBJ2-4 | TRBV12-3/TRBV12-4 | NA | NA | CASSPSVDKNIQYF | TGTGCCAGCAGTCCTTCCGTGGACAAAAACATTCAGTACTTC
TRBJ2-5 | TRBV5-5 | NA | NA | CASSKQGTLQETQYF | TGTGCCAGCAGCAAACAGGGTACTCTCCAAGAGACCCAGTACTTC